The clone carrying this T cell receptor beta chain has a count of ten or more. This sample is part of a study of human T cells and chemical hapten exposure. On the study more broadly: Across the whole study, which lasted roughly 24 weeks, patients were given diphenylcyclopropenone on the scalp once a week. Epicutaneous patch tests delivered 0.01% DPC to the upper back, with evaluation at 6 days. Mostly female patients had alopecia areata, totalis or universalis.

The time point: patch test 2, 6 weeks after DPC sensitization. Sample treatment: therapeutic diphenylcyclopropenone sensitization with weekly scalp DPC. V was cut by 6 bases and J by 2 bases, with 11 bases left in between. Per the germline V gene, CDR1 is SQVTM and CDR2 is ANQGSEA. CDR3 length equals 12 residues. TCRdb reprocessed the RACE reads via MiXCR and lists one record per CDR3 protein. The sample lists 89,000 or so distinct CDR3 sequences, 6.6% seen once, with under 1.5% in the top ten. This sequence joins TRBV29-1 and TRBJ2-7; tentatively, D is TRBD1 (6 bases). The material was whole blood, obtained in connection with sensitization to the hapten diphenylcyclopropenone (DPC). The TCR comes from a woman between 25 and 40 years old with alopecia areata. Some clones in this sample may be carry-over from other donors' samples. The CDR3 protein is CSVRDTTYEQYF. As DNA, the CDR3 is TGCAGCGTAAGGGACACGACCTACGAGCAGTACTTC.